The rows below give T cell receptor beta chains drawn from one sample of a study of T cells after yellow fever vaccination. TCRdb re-called the 5' RACE reads with MiXCR, one entry per CDR3 protein. The profile shows 170,000 or so distinct CDR3 sequences, about 6% of them singletons. The specimen was CD4+ T cells sorted from PBMCs, collected on the day of the first yellow fever vaccination. All receptors come from a man younger than 35 who received the YFV17D yellow fever vaccine. Both conserved end residues are part of each CDR3. The order of the fields is CDR3 protein, CDR3 DNA, clone size, J gene, V gene, D gene. A D gene is named only where the DNA matches it firmly. The listing skips clone size in some rows; elsewhere it reads once, few, many or a size class.

CASSVRTGEQFF	TGTGCCAGCAGCGTTCGGACCGGAGAGCAGTTCTTC	many	TRBJ2-1	TRBV9	.
CAITNSSGANVLTF	TGTGCCATCACTAACAGCTCTGGGGCCAACGTCCTGACTTTC	few	TRBJ2-6	TRBV10-3	.
CASSVSSGGSYEQYF	TGTGCCAGCAGCGTCTCCAGCGGGGGATCCTACGAGCAGTACTTC	few	TRBJ2-7	TRBV9	TRBD2
CASSLSRGPLSEQYF	TGTGCCAGCAGTTTATCGAGGGGACCCCTTTCCGAGCAGTACTTC	few	TRBJ2-7	TRBV12-3/TRBV12-4	.
CASSFPITDTQYF	TGTGCCAGCAGCTTTCCGATCACAGATACGCAGTATTTT	.	TRBJ2-3	TRBV5-4	.
CAVQRGGGSNQPQHF	TGTGCCGTCCAACGAGGGGGTGGGAGCAATCAGCCCCAGCATTTT	few	TRBJ1-5	TRBV2	.
CASSLGQGALAGELFF	TGTGCCAGCAGCCTGGGACAGGGGGCCTTGGCCGGGGAGCTGTTTTTT	many	TRBJ2-2	TRBV7-6	TRBD1
CASSLGGRSVNEQFF	TGTGCCAGCAGCTTGGGGGGCAGGTCCGTCAATGAGCAGTTCTTC	.	TRBJ2-1	TRBV5-4	.
CASSQETSAFF	TGTGCCAGCAGCCAAGAAACGAGTGCTTTCTTT	many	TRBJ1-1	TRBV14	.
CSSCPLAGGYNEQFF	TGCAGCTCTTGCCCCTTAGCGGGGGGTTACAATGAGCAGTTCTTC	many	TRBJ2-1	TRBV29-1	TRBD2
CASSRQHTDTQYF	TGTGCCAGCAGCCGCCAGCATACAGATACGCAGTATTTT	many	TRBJ2-3	TRBV7-2	.
CASSLVLGIGSGGAAQYF	TGTGCCAGCAGCTTAGTTCTCGGGATTGGTAGCGGGGGGGCCGCGCAGTACTTC	many	TRBJ2-7	TRBV11-2	TRBD2
CASSARLDSPLHF	TGTGCCAGCAGCGCCAGACTCGATTCACCCCTCCACTTT	many	TRBJ1-6	TRBV9	.
CASRPGQGYNYGYTF	TGCGCCAGCAGGCCCGGACAAGGTTATAACTATGGCTACACCTTC	.	TRBJ1-2	TRBV5-1	.
CSARDGGAHYEQYF	TGCAGTGCTAGAGATGGGGGGGCCCACTACGAGCAGTACTTC	many	TRBJ2-7	TRBV20-1	.
CASTRSVADTQYF	TGTGCCAGCACTCGCTCGGTCGCAGATACGCAGTATTTT	many	TRBJ2-3	TRBV2	.
CASSTAGGGQSYGYTF	TGTGCCAGCAGTACAGCTGGGGGGGGGCAAAGCTATGGCTACACCTTC	.	TRBJ1-2	TRBV6-1	.
CASSLTRAGALLKYF	TGCGCCAGCAGCTTGACTCGGGCAGGAGCGCTCCTAAAGTACTTC	many	TRBJ2-7	TRBV5-1	.
CSAGVGGARYNEQFF	TGCAGTGCTGGCGTTGGCGGAGCTCGCTACAATGAGCAGTTCTTC	many	TRBJ2-1	TRBV20-1	.
CASSLTSGQDTQYF	TGTGCCAGCAGTTTAACTAGCGGGCAGGATACGCAGTATTTT	.	TRBJ2-3	TRBV7-9	TRBD2
CASSLGIAGQETQYF	TGTGCCAGCAGCTTAGGGATAGCGGGACAAGAGACCCAGTACTTC	many	TRBJ2-5	TRBV7-7	TRBD2